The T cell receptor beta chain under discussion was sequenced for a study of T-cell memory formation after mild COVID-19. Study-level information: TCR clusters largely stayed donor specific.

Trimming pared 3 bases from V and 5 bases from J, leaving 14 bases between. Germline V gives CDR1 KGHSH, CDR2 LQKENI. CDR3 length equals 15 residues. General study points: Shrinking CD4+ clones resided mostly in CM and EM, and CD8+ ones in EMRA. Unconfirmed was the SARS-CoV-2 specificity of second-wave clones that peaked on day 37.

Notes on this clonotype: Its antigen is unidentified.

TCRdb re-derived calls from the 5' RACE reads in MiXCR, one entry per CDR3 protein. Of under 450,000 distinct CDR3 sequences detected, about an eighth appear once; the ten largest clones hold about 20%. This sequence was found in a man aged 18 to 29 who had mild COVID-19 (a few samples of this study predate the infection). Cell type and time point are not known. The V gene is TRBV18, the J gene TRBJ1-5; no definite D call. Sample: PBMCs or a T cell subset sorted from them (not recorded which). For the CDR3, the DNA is TGTGCCAGCTCACCGATGGAACTATGGTATCAGCCCCAGCATTTT. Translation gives CASSPMELWYQPQHF.